These T cell receptor beta chains were read from a single sample in a study of cytomegalovirus exposure and HLA in healthy donors. Clones were read by immunoSEQ multiplex PCR, and TCRdb kept only the in-frame ones, dropping some. The table has nearly 95,000 clones, 7.5% to 8.5% seen once. The sequenced material came from PBMCs. The receptors derive from a man aged 50 or older in good health and CMV-seronegative. The CDR3 runs from the conserved cysteine through the conserved F or W. A D gene is named only where the DNA matches it firmly. Size is omitted from some rows. Given values are once, few, many or a class for expanded clones.

d_call j_call v_call clone_size cdr3_aa cdr3_nt
TRBD2 TRBJ2-7 TRBV6-5 few CASSSGLAASYEQYF TGTGCCAGCAGTTCGGGACTAGCGGCATCCTACGAGCAGTACTTC
TRBD1 TRBJ1-1 TRBV19 NA CASSPTQGAGTEAFF TGTGCCAGTAGCCCTACGCAGGGGGCAGGCACTGAAGCTTTCTTT
TRBD2 TRBJ2-1 TRBV19 few CASSETSGFYNEQFF TGTGCCAGTAGTGAGACTAGCGGGTTTTACAATGAGCAGTTCTTC
TRBD1 TRBJ1-2 TRBV30 NA CAWSVSDRGNYGYTF TGTGCCTGGAGTGTATCGGACAGGGGCAACTATGGCTACACCTTC
TRBD2 TRBJ2-3 TRBV6-5 NA CASSKTSGKLDTQYF TGTGCCAGCAGTAAGACTAGCGGGAAGTTGGATACGCAGTATTTT
NA TRBJ1-1 TRBV9 NA CASSVVRGGTEAFF TGTGCCAGCAGCGTAGTTAGGGGAGGCACTGAAGCTTTCTTT
NA TRBJ2-3 TRBV5-1 NA CASSLVTGTDTQYF TGCGCCAGCAGCTTGGTAACAGGCACAGATACGCAGTATTTT
NA TRBJ2-4 TRBV4-3 NA CASSQGMSIAKNIQYF TGCGCCAGCAGCCAAGGAATGAGTATAGCCAAAAACATTCAGTACTTC
TRBD2 TRBJ2-1 TRBV5-1 few CASSTTSSDSYNEQFF TGCGCCAGCAGCACGACTAGCTCCGACTCCTACAATGAGCAGTTCTTC
TRBD2 TRBJ2-7 TRBV5-4 few CASSPRTSGAYEQYF TGTGCCAGCAGCCCTCGGACTAGCGGGGCCTACGAGCAGTACTTC
TRBD2 TRBJ2-1 TRBV4-1 NA CASSRPTLADNEQFF TGCGCCAGCAGCCGCCCGACCCTAGCGGACAATGAGCAGTTCTTC
NA TRBJ2-1 TRBV27 NA CASSSPGNEQFF TGTGCCAGCAGTTCTCCGGGCAATGAGCAGTTCTTC
NA TRBJ1-5 TRBV5-6 few CASSRGSNQPQHF TGTGCCAGCAGCCGGGGGAGCAATCAGCCCCAGCATTTT
NA TRBJ1-3 TRBV9 NA CASSRSVRGGNTIYF TGTGCCAGCAGCAGGTCGGTCCGGGGTGGAAACACCATATATTTT
NA TRBJ1-5 TRBV28 NA CASSPNQGFQPQHF TGTGCCAGCAGCCCTAATCAGGGTTTTCAGCCCCAGCATTTT
TRBD2 TRBJ2-1 TRBV7-3 few CASSLKGGVARINEQFF TGTGCCAGCAGCTTAAAGGGAGGGGTAGCGCGGATCAATGAGCAGTTCTTC
TRBD1 TRBJ2-7 TRBV19 few CASSTNRDRVSYEQYF TGTGCCAGTAGTACTAACCGGGACAGGGTTTCCTACGAGCAGTACTTC
TRBD2 TRBJ2-1 TRBV6-5 NA CASSYSGTSGYEQFF TGTGCCAGCAGTTATTCCGGGACTAGCGGGTATGAGCAGTTCTTC
NA TRBJ1-3 TRBV10-3 few CATTGLGNTIYF TGTGCCACAACAGGATTAGGAAACACCATATATTTT
TRBD2 TRBJ2-3 TRBV6-4 few CASSDSSGGHTDTQYF TGTGCCAGCAGTGACTCTAGCGGGGGACACACAGATACGCAGTATTTT
NA TRBJ2-1 TRBV2 NA CASSEQGYNEQFF TGTGCCAGCAGTGAACAGGGCTACAATGAGCAGTTCTTC
NA TRBJ2-7 TRBV28 NA CASSLQGRSSYEQYF TGTGCCAGCAGTTTACAAGGTCGGAGCTCCTACGAGCAGTACTTC
NA TRBJ2-1 TRBV7-3 few CASSLHGTFGYNEQFF TGTGCCAGCAGCCTTCACGGGACTTTCGGCTACAATGAGCAGTTCTTC
NA TRBJ1-6 TRBV19 NA CASSILGGTPLHF TGTGCCAGTAGTATACTGGGGGGAACACCCCTCCACTTT
TRBD1 TRBJ1-5 TRBV5-1 few CASSLGTGINQPQHF TGCGCCAGCAGCTTGGGGACAGGTATAAATCAGCCCCAGCATTTT
TRBD1 TRBJ2-7 TRBV27 NA CASSLQGEYEQYF TGTGCCAGCAGTTTACAGGGGGAATACGAGCAGTACTTC
NA TRBJ2-1 TRBV4-1 NA CASSSWGQGIAEQFF TGCGCCAGCAGTTCCTGGGGTCAGGGAATAGCTGAGCAGTTCTTC
TRBD2 TRBJ2-7 TRBV29-1 NA CSVGGAGGPYEQYF TGCAGCGTCGGGGGAGCGGGAGGGCCGTACGAGCAGTACTTC
NA TRBJ1-1 TRBV5-4 few CASSLTVLNTEAFF TGTGCCAGCAGCTTGACGGTGTTGAACACTGAAGCTTTCTTT
TRBD2 TRBJ2-5 TRBV5-1 few CASSSGTSLETQYF TGCGCCAGCAGCTCCGGGACTAGTTTGGAGACCCAGTACTTC
NA TRBJ1-2 TRBV2 NA CASRTQGPANYGYTF TGTGCCAGCAGAACCCAGGGGCCGGCTAACTATGGCTACACCTTC
NA TRBJ2-2 TRBV15 few CATSRGAGRTGELFF TGTGCCACCAGCAGAGGGGCAGGGCGAACCGGGGAGCTGTTTTTT
NA TRBJ1-5 TRBV28 few CASSRGYENQPQHF TGTGCCAGCAGCCGCGGCTACGAGAATCAGCCCCAGCATTTT
TRBD2 TRBJ2-3 TRBV5-1 few CASSGTSGHTDTQYF TGCGCCAGCAGCGGGACTAGCGGACACACAGATACGCAGTATTTT
NA TRBJ1-1 TRBV5-4 few CASSLAGGRTEAFF TGTGCCAGCAGCTTGGCGGGGGGAAGGACTGAAGCTTTCTTT
TRBD1 TRBJ1-2 TRBV6-6 NA CASSEGTGGYLGYTF TGTGCCAGCAGTGAGGGGACAGGGGGTTATTTAGGCTACACCTTC
NA TRBJ2-7 TRBV5-6 few CASSFIGGYEQYF TGTGCCAGCAGCTTCATCGGGGGCTACGAGCAGTACTTC
TRBD1 TRBJ2-3 TRBV6-1 few CASNPTGGSTDTQYF TGTGCCAGCAATCCAACAGGGGGAAGCACAGATACGCAGTATTTT
TRBD1 TRBJ2-1 TRBV15 once CATSGTGTGVNEQFF TGTGCCACCAGCGGAACCGGGACAGGGGTCAATGAGCAGTTCTTC
NA TRBJ1-1 TRBV30 NA CAWTPPGGRTEAFF TGTGCCTGGACTCCCCCGGGGGGGCGGACTGAAGCTTTCTTT
NA TRBJ1-1 TRBV5-1 NA CASSLDGAVTEAFF TGCGCCAGCAGCTTGGATGGTGCGGTGACTGAAGCTTTCTTT
NA TRBJ1-1 TRBV19 few CASSIAPGNTEAFF TGTGCCAGTAGTATAGCTCCAGGGAACACTGAAGCTTTCTTT
NA TRBJ1-2 TRBV30 NA CASRTAANYGYTF TGTGCCTCCCGGACAGCGGCTAACTATGGCTACACCTTC
TRBD2 TRBJ2-5 TRBV29-1 few CSVRDYETQYF TGCAGCGTTCGGGACTACGAGACCCAGTACTTC
NA TRBJ1-2 TRBV15 few CATSRGPGNYGYTF TGTGCCACCAGCAGAGGGCCCGGGAACTATGGCTACACCTTC
TRBD2 TRBJ2-1 TRBV7-8 NA CASSWSGTSIVSSYNEQFF TGTGCCAGCAGCTGGTCCGGGACTAGCATTGTGAGCTCCTACAATGAGCAGTTCTTC
TRBD1 TRBJ2-6 TRBV11-2 few CASSPGGSGANVLTF TGTGCCAGCAGCCCAGGGGGCTCTGGGGCCAACGTCCTGACTTTC
TRBD2 TRBJ2-7 TRBV5-8 NA CASSLEAGVTYEQYF TGTGCCAGCAGCTTGGAGGCGGGGGTTACCTACGAGCAGTACTTC
TRBD1 TRBJ2-5 TRBV5-6 few CASSLDTGGAHETQYF TGTGCCAGCAGCTTGGATACAGGGGGAGCGCACGAGACCCAGTACTTC
TRBD1 TRBJ2-7 TRBV7-9 NA CASSSGTGSYEQYF TGTGCCAGCAGCTCCGGGACAGGGTCGTACGAGCAGTACTTC
TRBD1 TRBJ1-2 TRBV5-1 few CASSSTGGVGGYTF TGCGCCAGCAGCTCCACAGGGGGCGTAGGAGGCTACACCTTC
NA TRBJ1-4 TRBV28 NA CASSSTGRKLFF TGCGCCAGCAGTTCTACAGGGCGAAAACTGTTTTTT
TRBD2 TRBJ2-3 TRBV13 NA CASSLGLAGDTQYF TGTGCCAGCAGCTTAGGCCTAGCGGGAGATACGCAGTATTTT